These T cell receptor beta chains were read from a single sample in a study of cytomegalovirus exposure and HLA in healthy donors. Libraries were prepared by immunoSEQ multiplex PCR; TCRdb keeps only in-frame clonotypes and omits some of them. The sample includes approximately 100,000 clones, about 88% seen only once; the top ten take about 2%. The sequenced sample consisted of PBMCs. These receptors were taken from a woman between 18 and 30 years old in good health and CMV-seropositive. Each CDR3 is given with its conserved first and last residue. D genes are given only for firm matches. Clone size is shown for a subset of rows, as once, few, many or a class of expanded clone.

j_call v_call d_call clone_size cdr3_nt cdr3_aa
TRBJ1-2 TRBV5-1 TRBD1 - TGCGCCAGCAGCTTGGGCCCCGGGACAGGGGGCGTTGGCTACACCTTC CASSLGPGTGGVGYTF
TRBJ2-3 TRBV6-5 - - TGTGCCAGCAGCCCCCGGGGTCGTAGGCAGTATTTT CASSPRGRRQYF
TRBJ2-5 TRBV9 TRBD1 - TGTGCCAGCAGCTTCGGACAGGGACAAGAGACCCAGTACTTC CASSFGQGQETQYF
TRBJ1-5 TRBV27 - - TGTGCCAGCAGTTATAGGTCAGGGGGCAATCAGCCCCAGCATTTT CASSYRSGGNQPQHF
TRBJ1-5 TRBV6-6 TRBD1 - TGTGCCACCACTGATCGGACAGGGGGCTATCAGCCCCAGCATTTT CATTDRTGGYQPQHF
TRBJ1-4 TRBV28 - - TGTGCCAGCACCCAGGACAGTTTTGAAAAACTGTTTTTT CASTQDSFEKLFF
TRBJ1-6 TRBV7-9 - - TGTGCCAGCAGCTTGGGCCAGGGGAGTGATTCACCCCTCCACTTT CASSLGQGSDSPLHF
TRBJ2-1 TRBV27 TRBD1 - TGTGCCAGCAGACCGGACAGGGCAAGGAATGAGCAGTTCTTC CASRPDRARNEQFF
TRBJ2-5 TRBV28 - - TGTGCCAGCACCCTGGAGGTAGGAGGGGCGGAGACCCAGTACTTC CASTLEVGGAETQYF
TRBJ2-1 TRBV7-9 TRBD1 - TGTGCCAGCAGCCCAGAACAGGGGGCTCGCAATGAGCAGTTCTTC CASSPEQGARNEQFF
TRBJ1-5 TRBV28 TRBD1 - TGTGCCAGCAGTTTCCAGGACAGGGGGGGCAATCAGCCCCAGCATTTT CASSFQDRGGNQPQHF
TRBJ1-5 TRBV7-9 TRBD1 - TGTGCCAGCAGCTTGGACAGGGGCAATCAGCCCCAGCATTTT CASSLDRGNQPQHF
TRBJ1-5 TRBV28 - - TGTGCCAGCAGTTTGAGGGCATTAGACGGCAATCAGCCCCAGCATTTT CASSLRALDGNQPQHF
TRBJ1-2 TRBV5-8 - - TGTGCCAGCAGCTTTGGAACAGGCTCTAACTATGGCTACACCTTC CASSFGTGSNYGYTF
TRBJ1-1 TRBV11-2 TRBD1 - TGTGCCAGCAGTTTACCCGGGACAGCAACCCTTCTAGAGGCTTTCTTT CASSLPGTATLLEAFF
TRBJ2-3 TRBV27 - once TGTGCCAGCAGTACGCGCCAAACAGATACGCAGTATTTT CASSTRQTDTQYF
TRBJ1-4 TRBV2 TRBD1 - TGTGCCAGCAGTGAAGTGACAGGGTTCTCCTTGGAGAATGAAAAACTGTTTTTT CASSEVTGFSLENEKLFF
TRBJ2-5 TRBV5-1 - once TGCGCCAGCAGCTCGGCCCGAGGGGAGGCAGAGACCCAGTACTTC CASSSARGEAETQYF
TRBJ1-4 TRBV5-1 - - TGCGCCAGCAGCCTTGCAGCGGTTAATGAAAAACTGTTTTTT CASSLAAVNEKLFF
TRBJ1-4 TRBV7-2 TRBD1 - TGTGCCAGCAGCTTAGCGCCAGGGGGCGGAACTAATGAAAAACTGTTTTTT CASSLAPGGGTNEKLFF
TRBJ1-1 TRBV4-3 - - TGCGCCAGCAGCCAAGAGATTGGGGGCTTGAACACTGAAGCTTTCTTT CASSQEIGGLNTEAFF
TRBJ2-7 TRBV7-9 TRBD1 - TGTGCCAGCAGGAAAACCGGGACAGGGTCCTACGAGCAGTACTTC CASRKTGTGSYEQYF
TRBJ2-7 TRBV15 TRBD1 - TGTGCCACCAGCAGAGTCCTGGGGGACAGCTACGAGCAGTACTTC CATSRVLGDSYEQYF
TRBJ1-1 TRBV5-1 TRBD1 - TGCGCCAGCAGCTCCCCGGGACAGGAGAACACTGAAGCTTTCTTT CASSSPGQENTEAFF
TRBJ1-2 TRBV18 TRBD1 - TGTGCCAGCTCACCACCGCTGGGACAGGGATTCTATGGCTACACCTTC CASSPPLGQGFYGYTF
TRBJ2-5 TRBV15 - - TGTGCCACCGCAATACCGGGATTCGTGGAGACCCAGTACTTC CATAIPGFVETQYF
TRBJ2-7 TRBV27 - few TGTGCCAGCAGTAACCAGGGCTCCGAGCAGTACTTC CASSNQGSEQYF
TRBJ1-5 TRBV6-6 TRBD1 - TGTGCCAGCAGCGACAGGGTTGGGCAGCCCCAGCATTTT CASSDRVGQPQHF
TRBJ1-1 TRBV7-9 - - TGTGCCAGCAGCTTAGGGGCCACTGAAGCTTTCTTT CASSLGATEAFF
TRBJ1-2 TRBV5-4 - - TGTGCCAGCAGCCCGGGTTGGGAGGACGGCTACACCTTC CASSPGWEDGYTF
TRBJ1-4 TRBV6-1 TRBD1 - TGTGCCAGCAGTGATCCCGGGACAGTAACTAATGAAAAACTGTTTTTT CASSDPGTVTNEKLFF
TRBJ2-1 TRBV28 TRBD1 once TGTGCCAGCAGGACAGGGGGCGATGAGCAGTTCTTC CASRTGGDEQFF
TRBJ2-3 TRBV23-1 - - TGCGCCAGTAGTCCGAGGGGGGGCCCCAAGGTAGATACGCAGTATTTT CASSPRGGPKVDTQYF
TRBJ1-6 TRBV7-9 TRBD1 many TGTGCCAGCAGCTGGGATGACAGGGGGAATTCACCCCTCCACTTT CASSWDDRGNSPLHF
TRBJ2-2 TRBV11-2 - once TGTGCCAGCAGCTCCCCCAGGCGAGGGACCGGGGAGCTGTTTTTT CASSSPRRGTGELFF
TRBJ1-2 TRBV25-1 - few TGTGCCAGCAGCCTACAGGGCGCCTCTGGCTACACCTTC CASSLQGASGYTF
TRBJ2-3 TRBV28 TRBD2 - TGTGCCAGCAGTTTCCTGACTAGCGGCACAGATACGCAGTATTTT CASSFLTSGTDTQYF
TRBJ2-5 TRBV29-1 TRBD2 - TGCAGCGCCGTAGGACTAGCGGGCGGGACCCAGTACTTC CSAVGLAGGTQYF
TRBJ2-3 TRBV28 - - TGTGCCAGCAGTTGGGGCAGGAGACGAACAGATACGCAGTATTTT CASSWGRRRTDTQYF